This T cell receptor (beta chain) stems from a study of tumor-infiltrating lymphocytes in primary liver carcinoma. The overall study: Tumor lesions were T1-T3 N0M0 and spanned about 4.2 to 11 cm. Findings of the study overall: Tumor-adjacent and tumor-blood pairs displayed less overlap than did pairs of tumor regions.

In its sample, this clonotype was seen once. Its antigen is unknown. A primer in the constant region served to generate TCR beta cDNA from approximately 500 ng of total RNA. Three nested multiplex PCR rounds, a slightly modified ARM-PCR, produced the libraries for TCR beta. The first two PCR rounds, approximately 10 cycles each, used TRBV1-TRBV30 forward primers and a C-beta reverse primer. TCRdb re-derived calls from the multiplex PCR reads in MiXCR, one entry per CDR3 protein. The sample lists fewer than 400,000 distinct CDR3 sequences; 50% to 75% were seen once. Alongside blood RNA obtained from unsorted whole blood, germline DNA was also extracted. Those patients suffered from chronic HBV infection and were treatment-naive. This CDR3 has 14 amino acids. Germline assignment: CDR1 MNHEY and CDR2 SVGAGI. The ends were cut back, 6 bases at V and 9 bases at J, with 21 bases in the middle.

The V call is TRBV6-5, the J call TRBJ2-7, with D possibly being TRBD1 or TRBD2 (5 bases each). This TCR was sampled from a woman aged 30 to 39 with primary liver carcinoma and hepatitis B virus infection. The sample taken for sequencing was peripheral blood. CDR3: CASRKYGAICGQYF. As DNA, the CDR3 is TGTGCCAGCAGGAAATACGGGGCGATCTGCGGGCAGTACTTC.